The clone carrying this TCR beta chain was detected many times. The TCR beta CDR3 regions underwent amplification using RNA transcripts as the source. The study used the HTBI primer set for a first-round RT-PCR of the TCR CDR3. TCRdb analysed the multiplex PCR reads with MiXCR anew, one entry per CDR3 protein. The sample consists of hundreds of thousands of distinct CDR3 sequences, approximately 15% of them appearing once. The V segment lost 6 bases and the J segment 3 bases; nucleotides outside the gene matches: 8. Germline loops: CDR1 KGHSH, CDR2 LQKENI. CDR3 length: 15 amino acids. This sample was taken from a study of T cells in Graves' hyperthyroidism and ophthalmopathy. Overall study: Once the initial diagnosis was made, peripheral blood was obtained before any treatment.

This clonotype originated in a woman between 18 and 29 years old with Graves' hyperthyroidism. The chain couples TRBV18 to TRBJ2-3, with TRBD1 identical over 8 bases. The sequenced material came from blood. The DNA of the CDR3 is TGTGCCAGCTCCTTTCTGACAGGGGCAACAGATACGCAGTATTTT. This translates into CASSFLTGATDTQYF.